This TCR beta chain comes out of a study of T-cell memory formation after mild COVID-19. The overall study: Clusters were largely donor specific. Whole-study findings and limits: Shrinking CD4+ clones resided mostly in CM and EM, and CD8+ ones in EMRA.

This CDR3 is built from 13 residues. Per germline, CDR1 SGHVS and CDR2 FQNEAQ. J gave up 7 bases and V 2 bases, and 1 base lay outside the gene matches. MiXCR, run by TCRdb on the 5' RACE reads, gives a single entry per CDR3 protein. The sample lists 250,000 to 400,000 distinct CDR3 sequences, around an eighth occurring once. There are many counts of this clonotype. Its specificity is unknown. The clonotype was recovered from a young man who had mild COVID-19 (a few samples of this study predate the infection). Cell type and time point are not known. Sequenced material: PBMCs or a T cell subset sorted from them (not recorded which). This chain links TRBV7-8 with TRBJ2-1, with 8 bases lining up with TRBD1. CDR3 protein: CASSLNRGNEQFF. CDR3 coding DNA: TGTGCCAGCAGCTTAAACAGGGGGAATGAGCAGTTCTTC.